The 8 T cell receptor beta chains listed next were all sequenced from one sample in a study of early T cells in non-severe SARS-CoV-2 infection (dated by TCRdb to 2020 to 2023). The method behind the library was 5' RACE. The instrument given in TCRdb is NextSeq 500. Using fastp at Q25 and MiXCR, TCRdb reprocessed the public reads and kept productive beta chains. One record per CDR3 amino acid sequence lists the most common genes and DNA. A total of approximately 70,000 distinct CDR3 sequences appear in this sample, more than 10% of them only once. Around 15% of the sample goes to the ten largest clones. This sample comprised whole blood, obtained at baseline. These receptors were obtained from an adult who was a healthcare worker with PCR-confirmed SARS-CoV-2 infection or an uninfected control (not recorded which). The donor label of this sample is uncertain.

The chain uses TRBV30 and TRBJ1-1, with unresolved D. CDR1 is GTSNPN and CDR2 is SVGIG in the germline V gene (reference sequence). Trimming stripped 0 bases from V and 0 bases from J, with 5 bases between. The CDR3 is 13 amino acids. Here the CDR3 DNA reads TGTGCCTGGAGTGTTGGCCTGAACACTGAAGCTTTCTTT. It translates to CAWSVGLNTEAFF. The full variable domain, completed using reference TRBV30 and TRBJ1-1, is SQTIHQWPATLVQPVGSPLSLECTVEGTSNPNLYWYRQAAGRGLQLLFYSVGIGQISSEVPQNLSASRPQDRQFILSSKKLLLSDSGFYLCAWSVGLNTEAFFGQGTRLTVV.

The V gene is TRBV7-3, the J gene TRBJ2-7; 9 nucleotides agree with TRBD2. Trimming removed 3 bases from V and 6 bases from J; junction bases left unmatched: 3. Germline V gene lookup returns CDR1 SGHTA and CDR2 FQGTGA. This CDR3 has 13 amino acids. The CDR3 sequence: CASSLEAGGEQYF. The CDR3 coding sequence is TGTGCCAGCAGCTTGGAAGCGGGGGGCGAGCAGTACTTC.

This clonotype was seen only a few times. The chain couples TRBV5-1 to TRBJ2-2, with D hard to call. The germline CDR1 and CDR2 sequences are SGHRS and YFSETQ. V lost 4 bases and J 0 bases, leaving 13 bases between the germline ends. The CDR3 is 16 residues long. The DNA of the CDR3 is TGCGCCAGCAGCCCACGGAGTCCCGCGAACACCGGGGAGCTGTTTTTT. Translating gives CASSPRSPANTGELFF.

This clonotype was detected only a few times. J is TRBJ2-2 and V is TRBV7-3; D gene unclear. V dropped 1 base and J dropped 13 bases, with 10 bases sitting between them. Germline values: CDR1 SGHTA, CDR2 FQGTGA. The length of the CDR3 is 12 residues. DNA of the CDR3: TGTGCCAGCAGCTTAAGTGGTGGGCCGCTGTTTTTT. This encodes CASSLSGGPLFF.

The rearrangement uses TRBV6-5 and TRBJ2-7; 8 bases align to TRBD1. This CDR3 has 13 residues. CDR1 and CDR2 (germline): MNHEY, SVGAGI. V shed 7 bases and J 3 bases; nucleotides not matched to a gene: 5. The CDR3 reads CASTPTGDYEQYF. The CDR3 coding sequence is TGTGCCAGCACCCCGACAGGGGACTACGAGCAGTACTTC.

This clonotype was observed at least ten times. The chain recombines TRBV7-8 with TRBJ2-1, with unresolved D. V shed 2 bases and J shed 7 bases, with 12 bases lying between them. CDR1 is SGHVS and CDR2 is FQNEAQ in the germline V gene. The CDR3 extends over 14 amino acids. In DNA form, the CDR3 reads TGTGCCAGCAGCTTACTTGGCTCCCTGAATGAGCAGTTCTTC. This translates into CASSLLGSLNEQFF.

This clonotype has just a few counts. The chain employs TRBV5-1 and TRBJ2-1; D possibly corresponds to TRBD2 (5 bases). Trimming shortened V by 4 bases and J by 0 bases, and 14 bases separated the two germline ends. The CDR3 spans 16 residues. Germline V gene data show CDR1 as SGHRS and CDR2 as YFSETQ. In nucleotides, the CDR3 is TGCGCCAGCAGCCGCCAGCCGGGAAGCTCCTACAATGAGCAGTTCTTC. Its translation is CASSRQPGSSYNEQFF.

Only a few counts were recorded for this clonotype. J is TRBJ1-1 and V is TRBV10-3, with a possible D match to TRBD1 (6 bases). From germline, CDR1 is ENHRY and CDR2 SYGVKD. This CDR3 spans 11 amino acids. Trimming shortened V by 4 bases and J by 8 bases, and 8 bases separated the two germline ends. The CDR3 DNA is TGTGCCATCAGTGCGGGGACAGAAGCTTTCTTT. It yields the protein CAISAGTEAFF.